One sample yielded the 31 T cell receptor beta chains listed below, sequenced in a study of T-cell reconstitution after alpha-beta-depleted transplantation in children. Unique molecular identifiers were incorporated into the prepared TCRbeta library. TCRdb used MiXCR to reprocess the PCR reads, holding one entry per CDR3 protein. Found here are 450,000 to 550,000 distinct CDR3 sequences, over 9.5% of them singletons; the top ten hold about 15%. The sample consisted of PBMCs, mostly from graft donor cells, taken 180 days after TCRalphabeta/CD19-depleted stem cell transplant. Receptors originate from a female patient aged 2-9 years who had a stem cell transplant for aplastic anemia, so the T cells may come from the graft donor.

This clonotype showed up just a few times. V is TRBV28 and J is TRBJ1-1; D is possibly TRBD1 (6 bases). V was clipped by 1 base and J by 5 bases, with 23 bases between them. The germline V gene has CDR1 MDHEN and CDR2 SYDVKM. The CDR3 totals 18 residues. CDR3: CASSLSRPRPQGTTEAFF. CDR3 in DNA: TGTGCCAGCAGTTTATCTCGGCCTAGGCCTCAGGGGACAACTGAAGCTTTCTTT.

This clonotype has just a few counts. This chain connects TRBV5-1 to TRBJ1-6; 8 bases match TRBD1. The CDR3 runs to 16 residues. Losses at the gene ends were 4 bases for V and 5 bases for J; bases not matched to a gene: 8. Looked up from germline, CDR1 is SGHRS and CDR2 is YFSETQ. The CDR3: CASSISGTGNNSPLHF. The CDR3 coding sequence is TGCGCCAGCAGCATCTCCGGGACAGGCAATAATTCACCCCTCCACTTT. Variable domain in full (rest from reference TRBV5-1 and TRBJ1-6): KAGVTQTPRYLIKTRGQQVTLSCSPISGHRSVSWYQQTPGQGLQFLFEYFSETQRNKGNFPGRFSGRQFSNSRSEMNVSTLELGDSALYLCASSISGTGNNSPLHFGNGTRLTVT.

There are a few counts of this clonotype. The chain employs TRBV20-1 and TRBJ1-1; no clear D gene. CDR1 is DFQATT, CDR2 SNEGSKA, per germline (reference sequence). The CDR3 has 14 amino acids. V lost 3 bases to trimming and J lost 1 base, with 12 bases between them. The CDR3: CSASFGEWNTEAFF. For the CDR3, the DNA is TGCAGTGCTAGTTTCGGGGAGTGGAACACTGAAGCTTTCTTT.

In this sample, this clonotype turned up a few times. The chain employs TRBV20-1 and TRBJ1-1, with D possibly TRBD1 on 6 matching bases. Trimming took 3 bases from V and 5 from J, leaving 19 bases between them. The germline CDR1 and CDR2 sequences are DFQATT and SNEGSKA (reference sequence). The CDR3 totals 15 residues. Here the CDR3 reads CSARTGGRIGTEAFF. The CDR3 nucleotides are TGCAGTGCTAGGACCGGGGGCAGGATTGGGACTGAAGCTTTCTTT.

This clonotype was seen many times. The V call is TRBV4-1, the J call TRBJ2-1; 12 bases agree with TRBD2. There are 15 residues in the CDR3. V shed 4 bases and J 8 bases; nucleotides not matched to a gene: 6. CDR1 is MGHRA, CDR2 YSYEKL, per germline. Here the CDR3 DNA reads TGCGCCAGCAGCCCCCTAGCGGGAGGGGGCGATGAGCAGTTCTTC. It is translated as CASSPLAGGGDEQFF.

This clonotype was recorded a few times. The chain couples TRBV20-1 to TRBJ1-5; TRBD1 agrees at 8 bases. The CDR3 totals 15 residues. The V gene end was trimmed by 0 bases and the J gene end by 4 bases; junction bases not matched to a gene: 5. Germline V gives CDR1 DFQATT, CDR2 SNEGSKA (reference sequence). The CDR3 DNA sequence: TGCAGTGCTAGAGATCTGACAGGGGCTAATCAGCCCCAGCATTTT. It specifies CSARDLTGANQPQHF.

This clonotype was seen more than once but under ten times. This chain connects TRBV12-3 or TRBV12-4 to TRBJ2-3, with 9 bases fitting TRBD2. The CDR3 length is 15 residues. V gave up 6 bases and J gave up 2 bases; unmatched junction bases: 6. This CDR3 is CASRMTSGVTDTQYF. CDR3 nucleotide sequence: TGTGCCAGCAGGATGACTAGCGGAGTCACAGATACGCAGTATTTT.

The V call is TRBV18, the J call TRBJ2-1; 9 bases match TRBD2. Germline V gene data show CDR1 as KGHSH and CDR2 as LQKENI. V was clipped by 2 bases and J by 7 bases; unmatched bases: 3. The CDR3 is 14 residues long. DNA of the CDR3: TGTGCCAGCTCACCATATAGCGGGAGTAATGAGCAGTTCTTC. It translates to CASSPYSGSNEQFF.

This clonotype was counted a few times. The rearrangement links TRBV12-3 or TRBV12-4 to TRBJ2-5; tentative D call: TRBD1 (5 bases). The CDR3 is 15 amino acids. V lost 5 bases, J lost 2 bases, and 15 bases lay in between. CDR3: CASSLWGIFQETQYF. CDR3 sequence (DNA): TGTGCCAGCAGTCTTTGGGGCATCTTTCAAGAGACCCAGTACTTC.

This clonotype was counted many times. The CDR3: CASSLYGVGEQYF. The CDR3 DNA follows: TGTGCCAGCAGCTTATATGGGGTGGGGGAGCAGTACTTC. The V gene is TRBV7-8, the J gene TRBJ2-7; D gene ambiguous. Trimming stripped 2 bases from V and 7 bases from J, with 12 bases between. From germline, CDR1 is SGHVS and CDR2 FQNEAQ. The CDR3 has 13 residues.

The chain carries TRBV9 and TRBJ2-1, with D unresolved. Germline V lookup: CDR1 SGDLS, CDR2 YYNGEE. CDR3 size: 13 residues. Trimming left V 0 bases short and J 7 bases short, with 8 bases between. CDR3: CASSVEVLNEQFF. The CDR3 nucleotides read TGTGCCAGCAGCGTAGAGGTCCTTAATGAGCAGTTCTTC.

The CDR3 sequence is CASSPGQGFIYEQYF. The CDR3 bases are TGTGCCAGCAGCCCGGGACAGGGTTTTATATACGAGCAGTACTTC. The rearrangement joins TRBV12-3 or TRBV12-4 to TRBJ2-7; 9 bases are shared with TRBD1. The CDR3 contains 15 residues. The V and J ends lost 6 bases and 4 bases, in that order; junction bases with no gene match: 10.

This clonotype has more than one count but fewer than ten. The chain combines TRBV5-1 with TRBJ2-5, with D unclear. In germline, CDR1 is SGHRS, CDR2 YFSETQ. V was shortened by 0 bases and J by 1 base, with 13 bases between the two germline ends. The CDR3 is made up of 16 amino acids. This CDR3 reads CASSLDLGRSQETQYF. CDR3 nucleotides: TGCGCCAGCAGCTTGGATTTGGGCCGGTCCCAAGAGACCCAGTACTTC.

This chain uses TRBV11-2 with TRBJ1-1; D is unclear. Germline V lookup: CDR1 SGHAT, CDR2 FQNNGV. This CDR3 has 13 amino acids. The V end was cut by 8 bases, the J end by 3 bases, with 13 bases between. DNA of the CDR3: TGTGCCAGCGTAAAAGGGAAATACACTGAAGCTTTCTTT. This gives the protein CASVKGKYTEAFF.

The chain recombines TRBV6-2 or TRBV6-3 with TRBJ2-7; 9 bases align to TRBD2. Germline-derived CDR1 and CDR2 are MNHEY and SVGEGT. This CDR3 spans 18 amino acids. Trimming removed 0 bases from V and 1 base from J; junction bases left unmatched: 10. CDR3 sequence reads: CASSYSKYPSGRSYEQYV. Written as DNA, the CDR3 is TGTGCCAGCAGTTACTCGAAGTACCCAAGCGGGAGGTCCTACGAGCAGTACGTC.

There are a few counts of this clonotype. This chain uses TRBV12-3 or TRBV12-4 with TRBJ2-3, with 8 bases identical to TRBD1. The V segment lost 5 bases and the J segment 0 bases; nucleotides outside the gene matches: 4. The CDR3 loop spans 15 amino acids. The CDR3 spells CASSGQGHSTDTQYF. Here the CDR3 DNA reads TGTGCCAGCAGTGGACAGGGACATAGCACAGATACGCAGTATTTT.

In its sample, this clonotype was seen many times. The chain links TRBV12-3 or TRBV12-4 to TRBJ2-1; no definite D call. The CDR3 contains 14 residues. V lost 1 base to trimming and J lost 2 bases, with 6 bases between them. This chain's CDR3 is CASSLDPTYNEQFF. CDR3 in DNA: TGTGCCAGCAGTTTAGACCCGACCTACAATGAGCAGTTCTTC.

This clonotype was seen a handful of times. This chain links TRBV5-1 with TRBJ1-2, with a tentative D call TRBD1 (5 bases). The length of the CDR3 is 13 residues. V was trimmed by 0 bases and J by 7 bases, leaving 10 bases between them. Germline loops: CDR1 SGHRS, CDR2 YFSETQ. For the CDR3, the DNA is TGCGCCAGCAGCTTGGGGGGGACCCGTGGCTACACCTTC. Its translation is CASSLGGTRGYTF.

Only a few counts were recorded for this clonotype. The CDR3 bases are TGCAGTGCTAGAGAGACAGGTTCGAGCTCCTATAATTCACCCCTCCACTTT. The encoded protein is CSARETGSSSYNSPLHF. The chain employs TRBV20-1 and TRBJ1-6; D is perhaps TRBD1 (6 bases). Trimming left V 0 bases short and J 0 bases short, with 12 bases between. The CDR3 totals 17 residues. The germline V gene encodes CDR1 DFQATT and CDR2 SNEGSKA (reference sequence).

The chain joins TRBV11-2 to TRBJ1-1, with TRBD1 identical over 10 bases. With 2 bases clipped from V and 0 bases from J, the junction kept 3 bases outside the gene matches. Looked up from germline, CDR1 is SGHAT and CDR2 is FQNNGV. CDR3 length: 16 residues. CDR3 sequence reads: CASSLRTGGLNTEAFF. CDR3 DNA sequence: TGTGCCAGCAGCTTAAGGACAGGGGGGTTGAACACTGAAGCTTTCTTT.

This clonotype turned up a few times. The chain carries TRBV11-1 and TRBJ2-1; TRBD2 matches 14 bases. Germline-derived CDR1 and CDR2 are SGHAT and FQDESV (reference sequence). The CDR3 is 18 amino acids. With V trimmed by 6 bases and J by 9 bases, 16 bases remained unmatched. CDR3 loop: CASSQTRSGTSGSGEQFF. The CDR3 DNA follows: TGTGCCAGCAGTCAAACCCGGTCCGGGACTAGCGGGAGTGGTGAGCAGTTCTTC.

The chain links TRBV12-5 to TRBJ2-1, with TRBD2 as a possible D gene (6 bases). This CDR3 has 16 amino acids. Germline CDR1 reads LGHNT; CDR2 reads FRNRAP. Trimming removed 0 bases from V and 8 bases from J, with 17 bases in between. The CDR3 protein is CASGLVPGPGGDEQFF. CDR3 DNA: TGTGCTAGTGGTTTGGTACCCGGCCCTGGAGGGGATGAGCAGTTCTTC.

On this clonotype itself: Mismatch with germline at one junction end may stem from a read error. V gene TRBV7-3 combines with J gene TRBJ2-4, with 8 bases aligning to TRBD1. The length of the CDR3 is 17 residues. Germline V lookup: CDR1 SGHTA, CDR2 FQGTGA. Here the CDR3 reads CAISLTGTGVYKNIQYF. As DNA, the CDR3 is TGTGCCATCAGCTTAACGGGGACAGGCGTTTACAAAAACATTCAGTACTTC.

This clonotype showed up just a few times. This sequence joins TRBV27 and TRBJ2-1; maybe TRBD1 (6 bases). V was cut by 5 bases and J by 2 bases, with 10 bases left in between. Germline CDR1 is MNHEY and CDR2 is SMNVEV (reference sequence). The CDR3 contains 14 residues. The CDR3 is CASSGTPTYNEQFF. As DNA, the CDR3 is TGTGCCAGCAGTGGGACACCGACCTACAATGAGCAGTTCTTC.

The genes are TRBV9 and TRBJ1-3, with D tentatively TRBD1 (6 bases). Per germline, CDR1 SGDLS and CDR2 YYNGEE. Trimming removed 0 bases from V and 2 bases from J, with 21 bases in between. The CDR3 extends over 19 amino acids. The CDR3 DNA is TGTGCCAGCAGCGTAGCTACGGGGGGCAGGTATGGAACTGGAAACACCATATATTTT. As protein: CASSVATGGRYGTGNTIYF.

The chain employs TRBV7-9 and TRBJ2-7; D not certain. V lost 4 bases and J lost 3, with 10 bases in between. Germline-derived CDR1 and CDR2 are SEHNR and FQNEAQ (reference sequence). CDR3 length: 13 amino acids. CDR3 protein: CASSSTLFYEQYV. DNA of the CDR3: TGTGCCAGCAGCTCGACACTGTTCTACGAGCAGTACGTC.

This clonotype was counted a single time. V is TRBV29-1 and J is TRBJ2-7; no definite D call. V lost 3 bases and J lost 4, with 10 bases in between. Germline V gene sequence: CDR1 SQVTM, CDR2 ANQGSEA. The CDR3 length is 12 residues. The CDR3 region has the DNA TGCAGCGTTGAGGGGAACCAATACGAGCAGTACTTC. This codes for CSVEGNQYEQYF.

This chain links TRBV7-9 with TRBJ1-1; D not resolved. Germline lookup yields CDR1 SEHNR and CDR2 FQNEAQ (reference sequence). The CDR3 runs to 16 residues. Between the trimmed V and J ends, which lost 2 bases and 5 bases, there was a span of 18 bases. The CDR3 DNA sequence: TGTGCCAGCAGCTTACCCGTTATAGGGCTGGGGACTGAAGCTTTCTTT. This codes for CASSLPVIGLGTEAFF.

The chain joins TRBV28 to TRBJ2-7, with 11 bases that match TRBD2. The germline V gene encodes CDR1 MDHEN and CDR2 SYDVKM. The CDR3 consists of 14 residues. With V trimmed by 7 bases and J by 5 bases, 7 bases remained unmatched. CDR3 nucleotide sequence: TGTGCCAGCATAGAACTAGCGGGAGTAAACGAGCAGTACTTC. It encodes CASIELAGVNEQYF.

V gene TRBV12-3 or TRBV12-4 combines with J gene TRBJ2-2; D remains ambiguous. The V end was cut by 2 bases, the J end by 6 bases, with 7 bases between. There are 13 residues in the CDR3. The CDR3 loop is CASSLNDPGELFF. The CDR3 bases are TGTGCCAGCAGTTTAAACGACCCCGGGGAGCTGTTTTTT.

J is TRBJ1-3 and V is TRBV29-1; D is undetermined. The CDR3 totals 12 residues. The V end lost 4 bases, the J end lost 1 base, and 5 bases lay between the germline ends. Germline V lookup: CDR1 SQVTM, CDR2 ANQGSEA. This CDR3 is CSVGGSGNTIYF. The CDR3 nucleotides read TGCAGCGTTGGAGGGTCTGGAAACACCATATATTTT.